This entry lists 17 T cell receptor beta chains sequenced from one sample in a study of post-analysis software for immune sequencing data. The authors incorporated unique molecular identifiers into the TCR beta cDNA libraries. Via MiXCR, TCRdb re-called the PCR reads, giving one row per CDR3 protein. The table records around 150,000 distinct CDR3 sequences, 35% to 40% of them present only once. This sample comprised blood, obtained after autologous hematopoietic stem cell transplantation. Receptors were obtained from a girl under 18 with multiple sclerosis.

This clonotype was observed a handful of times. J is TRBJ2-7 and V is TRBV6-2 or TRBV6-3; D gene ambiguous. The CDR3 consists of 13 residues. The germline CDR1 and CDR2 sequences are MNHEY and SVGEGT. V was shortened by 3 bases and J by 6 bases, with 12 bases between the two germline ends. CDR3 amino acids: CASSYSDLGEQYF. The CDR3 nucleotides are TGTGCCAGCAGTTATTCCGACTTGGGCGAGCAGTACTTC.

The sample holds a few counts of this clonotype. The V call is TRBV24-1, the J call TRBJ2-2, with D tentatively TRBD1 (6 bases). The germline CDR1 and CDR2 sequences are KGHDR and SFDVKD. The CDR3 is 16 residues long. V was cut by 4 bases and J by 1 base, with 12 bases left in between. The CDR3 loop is CATSDYSTGNTGELFF. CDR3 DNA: TGTGCCACCAGTGACTATTCGACAGGGAACACCGGGGAGCTGTTTTTT.

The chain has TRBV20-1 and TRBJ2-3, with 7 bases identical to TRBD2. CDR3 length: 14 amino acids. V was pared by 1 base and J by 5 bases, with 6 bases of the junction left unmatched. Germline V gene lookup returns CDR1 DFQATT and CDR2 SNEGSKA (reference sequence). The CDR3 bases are TGCAGTGCTAGAGGAGGGAGGGGAGGAGATACGCAGTATTTT. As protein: CSARGGRGGDTQYF.

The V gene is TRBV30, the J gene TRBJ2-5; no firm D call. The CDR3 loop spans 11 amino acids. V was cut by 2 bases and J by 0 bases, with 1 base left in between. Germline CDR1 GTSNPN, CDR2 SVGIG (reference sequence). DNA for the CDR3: TGTGCCTGGAGTAACCAAGAGACCCAGTACTTC. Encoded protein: CAWSNQETQYF.

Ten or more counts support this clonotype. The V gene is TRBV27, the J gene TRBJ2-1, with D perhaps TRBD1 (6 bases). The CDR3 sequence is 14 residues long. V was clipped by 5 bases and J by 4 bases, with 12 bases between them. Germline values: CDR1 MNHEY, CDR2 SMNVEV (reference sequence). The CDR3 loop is CASSRTDKYNEQFF. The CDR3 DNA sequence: TGTGCCAGCAGTCGGACAGACAAGTACAATGAGCAGTTCTTC.

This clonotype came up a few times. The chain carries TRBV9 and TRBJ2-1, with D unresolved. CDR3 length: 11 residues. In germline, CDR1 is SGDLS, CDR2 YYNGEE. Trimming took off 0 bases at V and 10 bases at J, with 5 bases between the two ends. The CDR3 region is CASSVASEQFF. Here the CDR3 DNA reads TGTGCCAGCAGCGTAGCCAGCGAGCAGTTCTTC.

This CDR3 is CSVHSGGANVLTF. The CDR3 DNA reads TGCAGCGTTCACAGCGGTGGGGCCAACGTCCTGACTTTC. This chain uses TRBV29-1 with TRBJ2-6; maybe TRBD2 (5 bases). V lost 5 bases to trimming and J lost 3 bases, with 8 bases between them. CDR3 length: 13 residues. The germline V gene encodes CDR1 SQVTM and CDR2 ANQGSEA. The complete variable domain, with remaining parts taken from reference TRBV29-1 and TRBJ2-6, reads SAVISQKPSRDICQRGTSLTIQCQVDSQVTMMFWYRQQPGQSLTLIATANQGSEATYESGFVIDKFPISRPNLTFSTLTVSNMSPEDSSIYLCSVHSGGANVLTFGAGSRLTVL.

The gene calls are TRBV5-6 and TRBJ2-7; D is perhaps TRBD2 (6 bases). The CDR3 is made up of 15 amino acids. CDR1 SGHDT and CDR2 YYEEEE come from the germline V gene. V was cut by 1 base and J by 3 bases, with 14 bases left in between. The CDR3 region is CASSLIPGGFYEQYF. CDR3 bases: TGTGCCAGCAGCTTGATTCCCGGGGGATTCTACGAGCAGTACTTC. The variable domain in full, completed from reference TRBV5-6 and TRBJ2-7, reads DAGVTQSPTHLIKTRGQQVTLRCSPKSGHDTVSWYQQALGQGPQFIFQYYEEEERQRGNFPDRFSGHQFPNYSSELNVNALLLGDSALYLCASSLIPGGFYEQYFGPGTRLTVT.

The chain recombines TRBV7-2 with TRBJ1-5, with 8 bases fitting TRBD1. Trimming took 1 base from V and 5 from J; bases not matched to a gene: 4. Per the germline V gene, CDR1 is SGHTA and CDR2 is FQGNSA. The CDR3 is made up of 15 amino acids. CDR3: CASSLGTGFYQPQHF. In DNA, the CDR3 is TGTGCCAGCAGCTTAGGGACAGGGTTTTATCAGCCCCAGCATTTT.

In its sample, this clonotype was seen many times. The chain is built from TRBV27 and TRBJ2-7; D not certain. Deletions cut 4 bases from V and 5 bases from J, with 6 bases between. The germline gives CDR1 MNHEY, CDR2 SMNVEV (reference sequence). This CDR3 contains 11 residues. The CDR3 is CASSSMDEQYF. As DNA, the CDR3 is TGTGCCAGCAGTTCCATGGACGAGCAGTACTTC.

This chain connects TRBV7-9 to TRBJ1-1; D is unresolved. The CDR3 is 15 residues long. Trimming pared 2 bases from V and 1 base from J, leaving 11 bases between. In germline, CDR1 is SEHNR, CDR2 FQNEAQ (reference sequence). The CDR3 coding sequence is TGTGCCAGCAGCTTAAGTCCAACCACGAACACTGAAGCTTTCTTT. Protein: CASSLSPTTNTEAFF. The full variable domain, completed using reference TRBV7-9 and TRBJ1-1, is DTGVSQNPRHKITKRGQNVTFRCDPISEHNRLYWYRQTLGQGPEFLTYFQNEAQLEKSRLLSDRFSAERPKGSFSTLEIQRTEQGDSAMYLCASSLSPTTNTEAFFGQGTRLTVV.

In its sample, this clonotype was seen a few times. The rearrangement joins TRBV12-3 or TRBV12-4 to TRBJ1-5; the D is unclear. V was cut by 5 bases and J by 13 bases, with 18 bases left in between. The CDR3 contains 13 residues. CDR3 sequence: CASSPSGRKQQHF. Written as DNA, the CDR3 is TGTGCCAGCAGTCCCTCCGGGAGAAAGCAACAGCATTTT.

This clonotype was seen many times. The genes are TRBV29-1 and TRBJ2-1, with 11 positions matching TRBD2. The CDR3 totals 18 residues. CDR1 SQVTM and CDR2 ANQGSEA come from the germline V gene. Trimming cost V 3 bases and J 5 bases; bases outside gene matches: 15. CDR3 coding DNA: TGCAGCGTTGATAGGGGGGGGCTAGCGGGAGGTAGAGACAATGAGCAGTTCTTC. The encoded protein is CSVDRGGLAGGRDNEQFF.

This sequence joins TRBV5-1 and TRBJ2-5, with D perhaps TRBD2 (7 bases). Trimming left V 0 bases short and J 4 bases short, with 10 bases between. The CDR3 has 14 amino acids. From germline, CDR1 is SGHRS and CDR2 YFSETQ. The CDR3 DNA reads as TGCGCCAGCAGCTTGGTGGGGGGGCGAGAGACCCAGTACTTC. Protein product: CASSLVGGRETQYF.

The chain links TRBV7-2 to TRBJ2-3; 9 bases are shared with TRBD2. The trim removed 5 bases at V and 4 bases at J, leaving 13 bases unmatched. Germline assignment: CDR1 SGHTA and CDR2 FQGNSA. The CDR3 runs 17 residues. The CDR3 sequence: CASSLAWLAGFPDTQYF. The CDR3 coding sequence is TGTGCCAGCAGCCTGGCCTGGCTAGCGGGGTTTCCAGATACGCAGTATTTT.

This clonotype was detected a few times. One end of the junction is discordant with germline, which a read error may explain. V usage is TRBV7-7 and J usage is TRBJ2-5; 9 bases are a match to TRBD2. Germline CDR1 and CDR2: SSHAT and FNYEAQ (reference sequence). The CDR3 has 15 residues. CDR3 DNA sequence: TGTGCTAGCAGCTTAGGCGGGAGGGCCGGGGAGACCCAGTACTTC. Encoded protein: CASSLGGRAGETQYF.

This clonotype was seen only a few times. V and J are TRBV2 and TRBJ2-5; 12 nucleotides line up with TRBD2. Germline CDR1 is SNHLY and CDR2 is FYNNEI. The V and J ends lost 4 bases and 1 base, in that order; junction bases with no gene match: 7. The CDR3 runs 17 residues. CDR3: CASSATATSGSQETQYF. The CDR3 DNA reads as TGTGCCAGCAGTGCGACTGCGACTAGCGGGAGCCAAGAGACCCAGTACTTC.